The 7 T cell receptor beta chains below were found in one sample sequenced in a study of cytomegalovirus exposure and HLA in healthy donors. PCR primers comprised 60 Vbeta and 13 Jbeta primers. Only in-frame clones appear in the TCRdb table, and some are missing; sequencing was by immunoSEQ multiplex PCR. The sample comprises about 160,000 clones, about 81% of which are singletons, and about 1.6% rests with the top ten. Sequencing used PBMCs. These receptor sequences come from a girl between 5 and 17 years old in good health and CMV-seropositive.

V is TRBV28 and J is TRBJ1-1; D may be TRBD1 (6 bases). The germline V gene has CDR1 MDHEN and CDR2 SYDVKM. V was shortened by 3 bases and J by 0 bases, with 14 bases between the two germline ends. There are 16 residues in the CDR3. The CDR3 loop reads CASSFEQGTMNTEAFF. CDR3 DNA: TGTGCCAGCAGTTTCGAGCAGGGGACCATGAACACTGAAGCTTTCTTT.

The CDR3 coding sequence is TGCGCCAGCAGTCCCCGGGGACTCACAGATACGCAGTATTTT. The encoded protein is CASSPRGLTDTQYF. This chain joins TRBV10-1 and TRBJ2-3, with D possibly matching TRBD2 (6 bases). CDR1 is WNHNN, CDR2 SYGVQD, per germline (reference sequence). This CDR3 has 14 amino acids. The ends were cut back, 5 bases at V and 2 bases at J, with 11 bases in the middle.

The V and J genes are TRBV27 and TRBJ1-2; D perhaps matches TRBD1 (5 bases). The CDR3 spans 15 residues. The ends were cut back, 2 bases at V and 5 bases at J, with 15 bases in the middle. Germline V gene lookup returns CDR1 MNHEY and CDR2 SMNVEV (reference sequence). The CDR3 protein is CASSLTLQGWYGYTF. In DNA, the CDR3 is TGTGCCAGCAGTTTAACCCTGCAGGGATGGTATGGCTACACCTTC.

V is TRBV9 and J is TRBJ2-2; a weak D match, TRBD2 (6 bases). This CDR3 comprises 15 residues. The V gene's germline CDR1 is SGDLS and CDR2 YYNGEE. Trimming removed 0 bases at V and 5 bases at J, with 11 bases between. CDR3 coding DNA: TGTGCCAGCAGCGTAGGGAGGGGCAGGACCGGGGAGCTGTTTTTT. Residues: CASSVGRGRTGELFF.

CDR3 loop: CSAGQGATYGYTF. For the CDR3, the DNA is TGCAGCGCAGGACAGGGGGCCACCTATGGCTACACCTTC. This chain joins TRBV29-1 and TRBJ1-2; 11 bases fit TRBD1. The CDR3 runs to 13 residues. CDR1 is SQVTM, CDR2 ANQGSEA, per germline. With V trimmed by 7 bases and J by 4 bases, 5 bases remained unmatched.

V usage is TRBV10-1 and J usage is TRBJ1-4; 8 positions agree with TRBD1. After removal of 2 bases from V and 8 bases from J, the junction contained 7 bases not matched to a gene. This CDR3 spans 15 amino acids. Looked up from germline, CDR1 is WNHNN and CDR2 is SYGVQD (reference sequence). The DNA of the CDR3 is TGCGCCAGCAGTGAGAGGACAGGGAAGGACGAAAAACTGTTTTTT. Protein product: CASSERTGKDEKLFF.

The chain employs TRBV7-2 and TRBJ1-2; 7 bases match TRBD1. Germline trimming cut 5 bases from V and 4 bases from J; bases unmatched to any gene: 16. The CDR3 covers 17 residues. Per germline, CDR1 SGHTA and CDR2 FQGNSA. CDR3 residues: CASSATGAQSQLYGYTF. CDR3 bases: TGTGCCAGCAGCGCTACAGGGGCCCAAAGCCAACTCTATGGCTACACCTTC.